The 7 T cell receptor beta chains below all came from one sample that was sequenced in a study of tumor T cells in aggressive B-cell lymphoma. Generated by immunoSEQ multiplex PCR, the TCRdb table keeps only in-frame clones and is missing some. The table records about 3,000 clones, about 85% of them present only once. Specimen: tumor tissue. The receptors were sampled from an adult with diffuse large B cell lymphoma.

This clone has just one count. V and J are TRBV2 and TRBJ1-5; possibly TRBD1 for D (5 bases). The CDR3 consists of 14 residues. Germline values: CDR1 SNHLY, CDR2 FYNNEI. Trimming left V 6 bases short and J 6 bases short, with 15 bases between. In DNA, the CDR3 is TGTGCCAGCAGGACCAGGGTGCCCGGTCAGCCCCAGCATTTT. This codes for CASRTRVPGQPQHF.

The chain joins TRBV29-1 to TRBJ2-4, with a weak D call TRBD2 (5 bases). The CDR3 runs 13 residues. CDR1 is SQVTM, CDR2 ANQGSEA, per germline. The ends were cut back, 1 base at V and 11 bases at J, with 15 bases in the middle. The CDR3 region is CSVEVSHGLVQYF. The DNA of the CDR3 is TGCAGCGTTGAAGTTAGCCACGGACTGGTTCAGTACTTC. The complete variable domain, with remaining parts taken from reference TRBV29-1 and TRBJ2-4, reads SAVISQKPSRDICQRGTSLTIQCQVDSQVTMMFWYRQQPGQSLTLIATANQGSEATYESGFVIDKFPISRPNLTFSTLTVSNMSPEDSSIYLCSVEVSHGLVQYFGAGTRLSVL.

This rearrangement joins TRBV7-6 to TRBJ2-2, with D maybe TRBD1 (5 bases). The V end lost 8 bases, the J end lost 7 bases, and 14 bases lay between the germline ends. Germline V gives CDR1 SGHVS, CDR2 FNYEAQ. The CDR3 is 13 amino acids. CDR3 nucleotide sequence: TGTGCCAGCGGGGCCGGCTACGGCGGGGAGCTGTTTTTT. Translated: CASGAGYGGELFF. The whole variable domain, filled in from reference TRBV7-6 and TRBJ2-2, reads GAGVSQSPRYKVTKRGQDVALRCDPISGHVSLYWYRQALGQGPEFLTYFNYEAQQDKSGLPNDRFSAERPEGSISTLTIQRTEQRDSAMYRCASGAGYGGELFFGEGSRLTVL.

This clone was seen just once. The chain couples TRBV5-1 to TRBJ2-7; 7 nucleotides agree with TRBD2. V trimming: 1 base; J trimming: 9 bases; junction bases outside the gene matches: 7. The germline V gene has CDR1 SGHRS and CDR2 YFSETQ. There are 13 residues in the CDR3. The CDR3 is CASSLRLASRQYF. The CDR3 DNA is TGCGCCAGCAGCTTGCGACTAGCTAGTCGGCAGTACTTC.

The CDR3 nucleotides read TGTGCCAGCAGCCAAGATGGCGGTTACTACAATGAGCAGTTCTTC. Translated, it gives CASSQDGGYYNEQFF. The chain links TRBV14 to TRBJ2-1, with D hard to call. The CDR3 is made up of 15 amino acids. Trimming shortened V by 0 bases and J by 3 bases, and 9 bases separated the two germline ends. In germline, CDR1 is SGHDN, CDR2 FVKESK.

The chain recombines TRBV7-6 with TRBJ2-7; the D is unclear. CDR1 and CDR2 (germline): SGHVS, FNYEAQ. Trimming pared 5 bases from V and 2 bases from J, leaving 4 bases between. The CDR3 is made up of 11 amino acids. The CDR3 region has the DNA TGTGCCAGCAGCCCAACCTACGAGCAGTACTTC. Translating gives CASSPTYEQYF.

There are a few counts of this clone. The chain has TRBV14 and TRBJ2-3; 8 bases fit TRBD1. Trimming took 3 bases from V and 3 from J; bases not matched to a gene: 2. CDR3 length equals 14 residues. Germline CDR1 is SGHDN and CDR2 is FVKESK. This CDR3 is CASSQDRVTDTQYF. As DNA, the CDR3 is TGTGCCAGCAGCCAGGACAGGGTAACAGATACGCAGTATTTT.